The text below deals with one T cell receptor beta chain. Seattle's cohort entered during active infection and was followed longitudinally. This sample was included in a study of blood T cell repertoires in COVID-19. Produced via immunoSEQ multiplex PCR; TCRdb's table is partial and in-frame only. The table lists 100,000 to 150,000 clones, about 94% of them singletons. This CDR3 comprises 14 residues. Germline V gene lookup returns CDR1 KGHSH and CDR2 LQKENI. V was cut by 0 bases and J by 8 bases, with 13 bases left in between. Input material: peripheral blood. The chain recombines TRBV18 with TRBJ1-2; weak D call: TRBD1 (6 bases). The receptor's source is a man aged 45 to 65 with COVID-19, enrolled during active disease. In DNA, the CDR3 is TGTGCCAGCTCACCACCTGAGGGGGAACACGGCTACACCTTC. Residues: CASSPPEGEHGYTF.